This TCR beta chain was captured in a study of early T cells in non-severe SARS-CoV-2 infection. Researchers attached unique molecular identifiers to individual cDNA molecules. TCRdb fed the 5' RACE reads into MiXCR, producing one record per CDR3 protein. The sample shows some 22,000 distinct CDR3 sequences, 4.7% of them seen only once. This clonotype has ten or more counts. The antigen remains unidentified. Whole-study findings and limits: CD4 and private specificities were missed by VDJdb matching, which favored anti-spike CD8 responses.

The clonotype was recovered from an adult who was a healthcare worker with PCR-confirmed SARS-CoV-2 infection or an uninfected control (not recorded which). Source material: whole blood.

In DNA, the CDR3 is TGTGCCAGCAGTACGACGGGACAGGGAGGTAACAATGGCAATGAGCAGTTCTTC. It specifies CASSTTGQGGNNGNEQFF. The chain is built from TRBV6-6 and TRBJ2-1; TRBD1 agrees at 9 bases. Germline CDR1 is MNHNY and CDR2 is SVGAGI (reference sequence). The CDR3 sequence is 18 residues long. Germline trimming cut 5 bases from V and 6 bases from J; bases unmatched to any gene: 17.